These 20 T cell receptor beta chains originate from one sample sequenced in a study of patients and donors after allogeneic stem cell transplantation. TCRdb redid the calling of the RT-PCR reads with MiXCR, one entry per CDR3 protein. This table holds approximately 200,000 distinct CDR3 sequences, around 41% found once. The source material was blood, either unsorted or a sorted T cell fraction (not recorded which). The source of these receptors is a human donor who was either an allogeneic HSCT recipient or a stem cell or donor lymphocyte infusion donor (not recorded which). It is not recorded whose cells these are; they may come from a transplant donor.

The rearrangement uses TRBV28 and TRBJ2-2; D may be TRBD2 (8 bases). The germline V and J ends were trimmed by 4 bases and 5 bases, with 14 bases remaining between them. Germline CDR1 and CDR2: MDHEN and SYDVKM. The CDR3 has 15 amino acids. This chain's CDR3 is CASSYGRGRTGELFF. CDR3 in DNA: TGTGCCAGCAGTTACGGGAGGGGGCGTACCGGGGAGCTGTTTTTT.

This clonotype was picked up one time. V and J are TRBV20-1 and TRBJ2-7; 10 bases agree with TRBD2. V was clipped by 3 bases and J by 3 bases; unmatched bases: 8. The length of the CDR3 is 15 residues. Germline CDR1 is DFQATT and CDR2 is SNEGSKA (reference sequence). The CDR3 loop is CSASQLAGAYYEQYF. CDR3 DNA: TGCAGTGCTAGCCAGCTAGCGGGAGCTTACTACGAGCAGTACTTC.

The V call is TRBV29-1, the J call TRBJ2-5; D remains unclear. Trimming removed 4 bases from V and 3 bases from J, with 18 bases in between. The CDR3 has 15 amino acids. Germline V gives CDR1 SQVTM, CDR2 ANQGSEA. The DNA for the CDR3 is TGCAGCGTTGTTTCACCGGCCTGGACGGAAGAGACCCAGTACTTC. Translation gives CSVVSPAWTEETQYF.

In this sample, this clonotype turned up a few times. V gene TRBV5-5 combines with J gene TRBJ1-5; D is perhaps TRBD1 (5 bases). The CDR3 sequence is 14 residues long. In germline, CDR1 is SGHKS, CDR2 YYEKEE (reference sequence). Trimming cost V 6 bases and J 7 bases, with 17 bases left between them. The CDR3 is CASTPVPTVQPQHF. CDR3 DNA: TGTGCCAGCACCCCCGTCCCGACAGTACAGCCCCAGCATTTT.

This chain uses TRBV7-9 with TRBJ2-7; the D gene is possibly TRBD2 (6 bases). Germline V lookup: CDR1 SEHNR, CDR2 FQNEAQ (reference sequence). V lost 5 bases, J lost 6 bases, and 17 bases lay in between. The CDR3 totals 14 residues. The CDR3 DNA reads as TGTGCCAGCAGCACGGATGGGGGGTTAAGCGAGCAGTACTTC. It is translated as CASSTDGGLSEQYF. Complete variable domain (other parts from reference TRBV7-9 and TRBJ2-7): DTGVSQNPRHKITKRGQNVTFRCDPISEHNRLYWYRQTLGQGPEFLTYFQNEAQLEKSRLLSDRFSAERPKGSFSTLEIQRTEQGDSAMYLCASSTDGGLSEQYFGPGTRLTVT.

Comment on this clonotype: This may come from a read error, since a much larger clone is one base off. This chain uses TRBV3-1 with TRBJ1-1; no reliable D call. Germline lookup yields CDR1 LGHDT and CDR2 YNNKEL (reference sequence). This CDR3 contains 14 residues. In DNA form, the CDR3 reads TGTACCAGCAGCCAAGATCGGGGTAACACTGAAGCTTTCTTT. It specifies CTSSQDRGNTEAFF.

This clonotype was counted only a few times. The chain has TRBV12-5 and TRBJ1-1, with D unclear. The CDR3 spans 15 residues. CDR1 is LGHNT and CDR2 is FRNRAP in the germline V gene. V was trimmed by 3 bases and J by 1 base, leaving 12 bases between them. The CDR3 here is CASGFGGSENTEAFF. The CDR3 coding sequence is TGTGCTAGTGGTTTTGGAGGGAGTGAGAACACTGAAGCTTTCTTT.

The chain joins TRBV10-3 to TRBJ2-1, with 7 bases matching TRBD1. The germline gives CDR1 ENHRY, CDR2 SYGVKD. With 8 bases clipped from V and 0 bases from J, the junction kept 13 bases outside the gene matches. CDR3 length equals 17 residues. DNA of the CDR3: TGTGCCATCCGTCGACAGGGTCCTTCGAGCTCCTACAATGAGCAGTTCTTC. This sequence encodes CAIRRQGPSSSYNEQFF.

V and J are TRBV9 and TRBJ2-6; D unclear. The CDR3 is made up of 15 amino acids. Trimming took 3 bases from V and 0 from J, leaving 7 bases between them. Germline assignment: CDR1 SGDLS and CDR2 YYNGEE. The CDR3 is CASSGTASGANVLTF. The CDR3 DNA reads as TGTGCCAGCAGCGGAACAGCCTCTGGGGCCAACGTCCTGACTTTC.

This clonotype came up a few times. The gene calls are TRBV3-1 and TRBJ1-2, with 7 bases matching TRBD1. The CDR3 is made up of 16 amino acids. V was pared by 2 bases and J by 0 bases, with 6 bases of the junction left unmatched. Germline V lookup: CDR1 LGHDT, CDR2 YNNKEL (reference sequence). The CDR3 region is CASSQPSGQSNYGYTF. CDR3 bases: TGTGCCAGCAGCCAACCCTCGGGACAGTCTAACTATGGCTACACCTTC.

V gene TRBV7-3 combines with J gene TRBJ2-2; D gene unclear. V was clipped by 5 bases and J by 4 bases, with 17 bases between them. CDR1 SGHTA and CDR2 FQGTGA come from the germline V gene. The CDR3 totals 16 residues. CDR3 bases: TGTGCCAGCAGCCCAACCGGGCTAGTTGGCACCGGGGAGCTGTTTTTT. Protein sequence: CASSPTGLVGTGELFF.

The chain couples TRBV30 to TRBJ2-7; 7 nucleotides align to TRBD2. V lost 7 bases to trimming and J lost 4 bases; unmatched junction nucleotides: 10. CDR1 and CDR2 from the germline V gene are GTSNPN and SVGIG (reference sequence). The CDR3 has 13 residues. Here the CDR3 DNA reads TGTGCCTCGTGGGGAGGGGCGAGATACGAGCAGTACTTC. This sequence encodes CASWGGARYEQYF.

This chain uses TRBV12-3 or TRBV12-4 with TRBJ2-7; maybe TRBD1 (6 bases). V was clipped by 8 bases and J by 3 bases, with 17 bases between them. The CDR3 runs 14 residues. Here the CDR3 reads CASGQGLSRYEQYF. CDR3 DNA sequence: TGTGCCAGCGGCCAGGGGCTTTCCCGCTACGAGCAGTACTTC.

CDR3 sequence reads: CASSSVGVNTEAFF. CDR3 DNA: TGTGCCAGCAGCTCTGTGGGGGTGAACACTGAAGCTTTCTTT. The chain couples TRBV11-2 to TRBJ1-1; maybe TRBD1 (5 bases). The V end lost 4 bases, the J end lost 0 bases, and 9 bases lay between the germline ends. Germline CDR1 SGHAT, CDR2 FQNNGV. CDR3 length: 14 residues.

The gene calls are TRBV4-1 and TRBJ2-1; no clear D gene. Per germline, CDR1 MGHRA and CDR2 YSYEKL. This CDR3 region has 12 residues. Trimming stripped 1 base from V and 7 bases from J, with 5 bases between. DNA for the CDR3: TGCGCCAGCAGCCAAGGAAGGAATGAGCAGTTCTTC. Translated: CASSQGRNEQFF.

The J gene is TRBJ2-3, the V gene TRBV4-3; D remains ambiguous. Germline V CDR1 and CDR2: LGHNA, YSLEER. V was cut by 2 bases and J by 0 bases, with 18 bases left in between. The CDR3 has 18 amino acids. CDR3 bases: TGCGCCAGCAGCCAAACTGGACGCGCTACCACTAGCACAGATACGCAGTATTTT. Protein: CASSQTGRATTSTDTQYF.

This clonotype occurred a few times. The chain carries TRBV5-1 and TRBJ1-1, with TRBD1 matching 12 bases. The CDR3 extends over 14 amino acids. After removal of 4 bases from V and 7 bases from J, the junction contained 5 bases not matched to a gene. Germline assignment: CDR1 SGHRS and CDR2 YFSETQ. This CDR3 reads CASSPGQGAIEAFF. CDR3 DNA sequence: TGCGCCAGCAGCCCGGGACAGGGGGCGATTGAAGCTTTCTTT.

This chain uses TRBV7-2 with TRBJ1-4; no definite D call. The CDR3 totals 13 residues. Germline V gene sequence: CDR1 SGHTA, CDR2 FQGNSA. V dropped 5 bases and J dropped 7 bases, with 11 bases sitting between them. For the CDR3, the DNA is TGTGCCAGCAGCAGGATCATGGGTGAAAAACTGTTTTTT. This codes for CASSRIMGEKLFF.

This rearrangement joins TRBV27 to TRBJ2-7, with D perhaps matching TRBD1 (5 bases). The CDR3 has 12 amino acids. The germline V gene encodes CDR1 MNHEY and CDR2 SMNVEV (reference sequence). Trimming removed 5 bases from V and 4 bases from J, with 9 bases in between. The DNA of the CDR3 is TGTGCCAGCAGTATAACAGGTTACGAGCAGTACTTC. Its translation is CASSITGYEQYF.

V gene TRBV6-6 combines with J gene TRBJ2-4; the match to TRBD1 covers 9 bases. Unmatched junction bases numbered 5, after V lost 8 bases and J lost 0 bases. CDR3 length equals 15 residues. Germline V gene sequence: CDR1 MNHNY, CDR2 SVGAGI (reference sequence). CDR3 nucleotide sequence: TGTGCCAGCCTGGGGGACAGGGAAGCCAAAAACATTCAGTACTTC. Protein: CASLGDREAKNIQYF.